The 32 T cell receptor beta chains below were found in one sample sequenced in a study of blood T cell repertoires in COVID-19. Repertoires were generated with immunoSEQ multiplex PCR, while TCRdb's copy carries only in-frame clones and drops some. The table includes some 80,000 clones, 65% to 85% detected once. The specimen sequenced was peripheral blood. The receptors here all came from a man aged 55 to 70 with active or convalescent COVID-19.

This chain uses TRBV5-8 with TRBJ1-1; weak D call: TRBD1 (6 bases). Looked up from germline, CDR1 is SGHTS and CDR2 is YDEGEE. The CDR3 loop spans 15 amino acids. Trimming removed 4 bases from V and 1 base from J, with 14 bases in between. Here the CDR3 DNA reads TGTGCCAGCAGCCCCCCGGGACACAGGAACACTGAAGCTTTCTTT. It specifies CASSPPGHRNTEAFF.

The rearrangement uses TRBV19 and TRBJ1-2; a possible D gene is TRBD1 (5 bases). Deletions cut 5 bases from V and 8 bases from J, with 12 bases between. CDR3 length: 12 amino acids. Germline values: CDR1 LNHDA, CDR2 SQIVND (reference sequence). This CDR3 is CASSPTGEGYTF. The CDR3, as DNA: TGTGCCAGTAGTCCCACGGGGGAAGGCTACACCTTC.

The CDR3 loop reads CASSPPVSGGVADTQYF. The CDR3 nucleotides read TGTGCCAGCTCACCACCGGTTAGCGGGGGAGTAGCAGATACGCAGTATTTT. The chain combines TRBV18 with TRBJ2-3; 9 bases align to TRBD2. CDR3 size: 17 residues. Germline CDR1 is KGHSH and CDR2 is LQKENI. V lost 0 bases to trimming and J lost 4 bases; unmatched junction nucleotides: 8.

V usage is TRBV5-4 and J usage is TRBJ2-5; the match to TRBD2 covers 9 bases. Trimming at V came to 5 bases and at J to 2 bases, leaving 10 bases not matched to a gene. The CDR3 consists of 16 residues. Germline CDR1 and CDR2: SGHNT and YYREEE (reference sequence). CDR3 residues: CASSKESGLAQETQYF. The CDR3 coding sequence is TGTGCCAGCAGTAAGGAATCGGGACTAGCACAAGAGACCCAGTACTTC. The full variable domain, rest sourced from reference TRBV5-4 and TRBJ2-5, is ETGVTQSPTHLIKTRGQQVTLRCSSQSGHNTVSWYQQALGQGPQFIFQYYREEENGRGNFPPRFSGLQFPNYSSELNVNALELDDSALYLCASSKESGLAQETQYFGPGTRLLVL.

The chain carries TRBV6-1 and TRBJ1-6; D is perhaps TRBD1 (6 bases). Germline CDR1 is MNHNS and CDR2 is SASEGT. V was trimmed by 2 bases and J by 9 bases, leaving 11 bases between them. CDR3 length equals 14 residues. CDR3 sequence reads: CASSEQGSSSPLHF. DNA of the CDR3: TGTGCCAGCAGTGAACAGGGGTCGAGTTCACCCCTCCACTTT.

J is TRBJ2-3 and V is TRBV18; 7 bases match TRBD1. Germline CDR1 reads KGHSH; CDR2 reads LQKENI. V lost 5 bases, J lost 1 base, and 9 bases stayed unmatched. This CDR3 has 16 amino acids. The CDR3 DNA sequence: TGTGCCAGCTCAACTAGACAGGGTGGAGGCACAGATACGCAGTATTTT. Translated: CASSTRQGGGTDTQYF.

In nucleotides, the CDR3 is TGTGCCAGCAGTCAGGGGGCTAATGAAAAACTGTTTTTT. This gives the protein CASSQGANEKLFF. The V call is TRBV6-4, the J call TRBJ1-4; the match to TRBD1 covers 7 bases. The length of the CDR3 is 13 residues. Germline assignment: CDR1 MRHNA and CDR2 SNTAGT. The V segment lost 5 bases and the J segment 3 bases; nucleotides outside the gene matches: 0.

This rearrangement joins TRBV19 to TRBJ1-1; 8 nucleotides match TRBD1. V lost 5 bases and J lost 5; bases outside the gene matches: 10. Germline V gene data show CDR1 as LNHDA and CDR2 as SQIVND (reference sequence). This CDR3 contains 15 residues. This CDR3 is CASSLRQGRETEAFF. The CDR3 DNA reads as TGTGCCAGTAGTCTCCGACAGGGGCGGGAAACTGAAGCTTTCTTT. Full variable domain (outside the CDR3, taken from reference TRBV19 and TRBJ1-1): DGGITQSPKYLFRKEGQNVTLSCEQNLNHDAMYWYRQDPGQGLRLIYYSQIVNDFQKGDIAEGYSVSREKKESFPLTVTSAQKNPTAFYLCASSLRQGRETEAFFGQGTRLTVV.

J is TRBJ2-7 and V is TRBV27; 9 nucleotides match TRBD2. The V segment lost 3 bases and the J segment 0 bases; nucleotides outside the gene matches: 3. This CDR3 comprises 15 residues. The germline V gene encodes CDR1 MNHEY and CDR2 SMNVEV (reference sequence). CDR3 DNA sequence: TGTGCCAGCAGTTTTCAAGCGGGGGGCTCCTACGAGCAGTACTTC. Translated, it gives CASSFQAGGSYEQYF.

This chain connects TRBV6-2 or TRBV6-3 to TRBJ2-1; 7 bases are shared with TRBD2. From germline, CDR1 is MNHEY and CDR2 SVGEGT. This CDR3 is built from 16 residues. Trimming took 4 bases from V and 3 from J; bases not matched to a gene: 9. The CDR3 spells CASSSLTSALYNEQFF. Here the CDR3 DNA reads TGTGCCAGCAGTTCCCTAACTAGCGCGCTCTACAATGAGCAGTTCTTC.

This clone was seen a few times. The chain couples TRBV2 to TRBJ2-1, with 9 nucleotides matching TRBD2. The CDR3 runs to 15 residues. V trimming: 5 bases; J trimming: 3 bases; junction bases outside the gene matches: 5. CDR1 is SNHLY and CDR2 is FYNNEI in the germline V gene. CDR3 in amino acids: CASSPLAGDYNEQFF. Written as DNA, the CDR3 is TGTGCCAGCAGTCCTTTAGCGGGGGACTACAATGAGCAGTTCTTC. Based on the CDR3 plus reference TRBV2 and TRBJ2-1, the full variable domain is EPEVTQTPSHQVTQMGQEVILRCVPISNHLYFYWYRQILGQKVEFLVSFYNNEISEKSEIFDDQFSVERPDGSNFTLKIRSTKLEDSAMYFCASSPLAGDYNEQFFGPGTRLTVL.

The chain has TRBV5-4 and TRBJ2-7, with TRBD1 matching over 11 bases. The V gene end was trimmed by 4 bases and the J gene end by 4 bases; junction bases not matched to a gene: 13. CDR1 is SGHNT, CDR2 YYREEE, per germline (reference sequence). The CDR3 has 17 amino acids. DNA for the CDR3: TGTGCCAGCAGCAGAGGCGGGACAGGGGGAGTCGGGTACGAGCAGTACTTC. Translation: CASSRGGTGGVGYEQYF.

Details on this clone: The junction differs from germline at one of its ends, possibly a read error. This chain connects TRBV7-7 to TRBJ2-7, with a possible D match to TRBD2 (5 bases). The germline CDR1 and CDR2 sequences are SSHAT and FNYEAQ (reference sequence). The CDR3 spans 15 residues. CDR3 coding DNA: TGTGCTAGCAGCTTAAACCGGGGTAGTATTTACGAGCAGTACTTC. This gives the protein CASSLNRGSIYEQYF.

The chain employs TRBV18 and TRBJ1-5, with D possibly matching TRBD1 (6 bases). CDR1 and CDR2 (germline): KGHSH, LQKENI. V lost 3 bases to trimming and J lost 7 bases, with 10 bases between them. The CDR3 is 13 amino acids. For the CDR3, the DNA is TGTGCCAGCTCACCGGACAGCATGCAGCCCCAGCATTTT. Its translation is CASSPDSMQPQHF.

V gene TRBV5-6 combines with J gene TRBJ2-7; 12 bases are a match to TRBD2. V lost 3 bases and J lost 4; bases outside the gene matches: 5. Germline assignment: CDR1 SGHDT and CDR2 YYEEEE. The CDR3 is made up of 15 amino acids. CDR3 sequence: CASSSLAGGWYEQYF. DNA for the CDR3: TGTGCCAGCAGCTCACTAGCGGGGGGTTGGTACGAGCAGTACTTC.

CDR3 in DNA: TGCAGCGTTGGGGGCCGGGACAGCGCTGAAGCTTTCTTT. Its translation: CSVGGRDSAEAFF. The rearrangement joins TRBV29-1 to TRBJ1-1; 7 bases are shared with TRBD1. The V and J ends lost 4 bases and 6 bases, in that order; junction bases with no gene match: 8. This CDR3 has 13 amino acids. In germline, CDR1 is SQVTM, CDR2 ANQGSEA.

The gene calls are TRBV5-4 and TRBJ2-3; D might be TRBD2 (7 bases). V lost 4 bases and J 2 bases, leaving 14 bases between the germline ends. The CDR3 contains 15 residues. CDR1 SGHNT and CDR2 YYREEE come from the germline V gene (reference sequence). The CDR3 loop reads CASSLRGALTDTQYF. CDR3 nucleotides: TGTGCCAGCAGCCTACGGGGGGCCCTCACAGATACGCAGTATTTT. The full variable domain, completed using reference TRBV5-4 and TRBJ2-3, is ETGVTQSPTHLIKTRGQQVTLRCSSQSGHNTVSWYQQALGQGPQFIFQYYREEENGRGNFPPRFSGLQFPNYSSELNVNALELDDSALYLCASSLRGALTDTQYFGPGTRLTVL.

The CDR3 DNA sequence: TGTGCCAGCAGCTTAGCGATGTCGGGGGGGAACAATGAGCAGTTCTTC. Protein: CASSLAMSGGNNEQFF. This chain uses TRBV7-2 with TRBJ2-1; TRBD2 agrees at 8 bases. Germline V gene sequence: CDR1 SGHTA, CDR2 FQGNSA. V gave up 0 bases and J gave up 5 bases; unmatched junction bases: 6. CDR3 length: 16 amino acids.

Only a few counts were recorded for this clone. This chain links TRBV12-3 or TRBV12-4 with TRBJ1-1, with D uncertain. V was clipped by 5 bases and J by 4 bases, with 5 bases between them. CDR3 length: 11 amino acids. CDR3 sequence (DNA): TGTGCCAGCAGTCGCGTCACTGAAGCTTTCTTT. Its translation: CASSRVTEAFF.

The CDR3 sequence: CASSLVTGGIGEQYF. The CDR3 nucleotides are TGTGCCAGCAGCTTAGTGACAGGGGGGATTGGGGAGCAGTACTTC. The V call is TRBV7-2, the J call TRBJ2-7; 9 nucleotides match TRBD1. CDR3 length: 15 residues. V dropped 1 base and J dropped 7; count of bases not matched to a gene: 8. Germline V gene sequence: CDR1 SGHTA, CDR2 FQGNSA.

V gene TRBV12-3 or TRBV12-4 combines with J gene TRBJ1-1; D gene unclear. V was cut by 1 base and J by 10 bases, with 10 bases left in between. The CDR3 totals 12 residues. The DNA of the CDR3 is TGTGCCAGCAGTTTAGGGGCAATCGGAGCTTTCTTT. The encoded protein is CASSLGAIGAFF.

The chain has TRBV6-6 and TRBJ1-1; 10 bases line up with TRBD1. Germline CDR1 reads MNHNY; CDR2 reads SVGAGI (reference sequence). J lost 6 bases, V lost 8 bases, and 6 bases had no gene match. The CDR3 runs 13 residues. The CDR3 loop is CASRQGAVAEAFF. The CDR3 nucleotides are TGTGCCAGCCGACAGGGGGCAGTCGCTGAAGCTTTCTTT.

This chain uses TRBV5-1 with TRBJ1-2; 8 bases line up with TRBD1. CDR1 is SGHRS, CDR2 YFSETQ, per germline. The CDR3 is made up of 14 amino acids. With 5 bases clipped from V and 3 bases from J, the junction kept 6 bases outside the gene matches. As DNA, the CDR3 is TGCGCCAGCAGTTCGCAGGGGGCGGACTATGGCTACACCTTC. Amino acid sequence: CASSSQGADYGYTF.

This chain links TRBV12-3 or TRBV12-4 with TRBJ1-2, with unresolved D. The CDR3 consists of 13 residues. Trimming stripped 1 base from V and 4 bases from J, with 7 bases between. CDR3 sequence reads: CASSLVPGYGYTF. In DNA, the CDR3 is TGTGCCAGCAGTTTAGTCCCCGGCTATGGCTACACCTTC.

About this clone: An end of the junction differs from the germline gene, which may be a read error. This CDR3 is CASSLGSAGANVLTF. DNA of the CDR3: TGTGCCAGCAGTTTAGGGTCGGCTGGGGCCAACGTCCTGACTTTC. The chain joins TRBV7-8 to TRBJ2-6; no definite D call. The CDR3 is 15 residues long. The germline V gene has CDR1 SGHVS and CDR2 FQNEAQ.

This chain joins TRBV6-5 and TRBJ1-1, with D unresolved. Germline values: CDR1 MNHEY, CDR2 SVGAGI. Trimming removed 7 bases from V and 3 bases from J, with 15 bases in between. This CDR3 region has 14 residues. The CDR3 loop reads CASKDPGQYTEAFF. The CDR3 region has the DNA TGTGCCAGCAAAGACCCGGGTCAATACACTGAAGCTTTCTTT.

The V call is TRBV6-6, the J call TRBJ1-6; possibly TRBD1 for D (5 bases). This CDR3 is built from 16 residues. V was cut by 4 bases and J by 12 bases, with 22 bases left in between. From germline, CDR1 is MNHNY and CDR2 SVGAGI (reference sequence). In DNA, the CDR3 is TGTGCCAGCAGTTCCCCATCCAGACAGTCGAGTCAACCCCTCCACTTT. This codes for CASSSPSRQSSQPLHF.

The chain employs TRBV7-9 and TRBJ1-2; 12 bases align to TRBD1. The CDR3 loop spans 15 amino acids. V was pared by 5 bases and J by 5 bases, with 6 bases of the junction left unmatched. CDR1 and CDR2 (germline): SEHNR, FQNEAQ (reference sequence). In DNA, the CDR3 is TGTGCCAGCAGCCACTCGGGACAGGGGGCGTATGGCTACACCTTC. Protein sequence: CASSHSGQGAYGYTF. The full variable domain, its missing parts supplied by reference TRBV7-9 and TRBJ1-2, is DTGVSQNPRHKITKRGQNVTFRCDPISEHNRLYWYRQTLGQGPEFLTYFQNEAQLEKSRLLSDRFSAERPKGSFSTLEIQRTEQGDSAMYLCASSHSGQGAYGYTFGSGTRLTVV.

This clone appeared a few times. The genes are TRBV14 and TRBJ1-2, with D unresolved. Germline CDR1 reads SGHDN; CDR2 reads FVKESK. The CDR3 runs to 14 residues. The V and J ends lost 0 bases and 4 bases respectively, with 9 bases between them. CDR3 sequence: CASSQEAQTYGYTF. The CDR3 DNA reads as TGTGCCAGCAGCCAAGAAGCCCAAACCTATGGCTACACCTTC. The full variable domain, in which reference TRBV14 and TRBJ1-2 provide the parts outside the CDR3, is EAGVTQFPSHSVIEKGQTVTLRCDPISGHDNLYWYRRVMGKEIKFLLHFVKESKQDESGMPNNRFLAERTGGTYSTLKVQPAELEDSGVYFCASSQEAQTYGYTFGSGTRLTVV.

CDR3 protein: CASSEGQGATGNTIYF. The CDR3 DNA follows: TGTGCCAGCTCGGAGGGACAGGGGGCTACTGGAAACACCATATATTTT. The chain recombines TRBV18 with TRBJ1-3; 12 bases map to TRBD1. The CDR3 totals 16 residues. Germline loops: CDR1 KGHSH, CDR2 LQKENI. V trimming: 6 bases; J trimming: 2 bases; junction bases outside the gene matches: 5.

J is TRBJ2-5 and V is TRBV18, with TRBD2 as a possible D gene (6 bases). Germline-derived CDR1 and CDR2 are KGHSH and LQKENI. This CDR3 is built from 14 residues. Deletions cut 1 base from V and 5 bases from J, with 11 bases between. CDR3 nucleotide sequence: TGTGCCAGCTCACCACGGGGGGTTGAGGAGACCCAGTACTTC. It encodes CASSPRGVEETQYF.

CDR3: CASTLSLPGRSPLHF. In nucleotides, the CDR3 is TGTGCCAGCACTCTCTCCCTCCCAGGCCGATCACCCCTCCACTTT. J is TRBJ1-6 and V is TRBV6-5; D remains ambiguous. Trimming left V 7 bases short and J 10 bases short, with 20 bases between. There are 15 residues in the CDR3. Germline CDR1 is MNHEY and CDR2 is SVGAGI.